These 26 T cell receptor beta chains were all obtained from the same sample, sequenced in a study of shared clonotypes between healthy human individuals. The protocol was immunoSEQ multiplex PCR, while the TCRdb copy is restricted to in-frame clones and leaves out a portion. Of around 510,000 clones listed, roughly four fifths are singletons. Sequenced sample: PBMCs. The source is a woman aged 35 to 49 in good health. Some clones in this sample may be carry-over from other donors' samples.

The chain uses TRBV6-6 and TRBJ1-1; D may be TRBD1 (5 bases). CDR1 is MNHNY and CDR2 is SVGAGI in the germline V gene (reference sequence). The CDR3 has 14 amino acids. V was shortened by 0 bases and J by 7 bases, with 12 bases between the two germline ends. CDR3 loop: CASSYSGPPIEAFF. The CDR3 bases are TGTGCCAGCAGTTACTCGGGACCACCGATTGAAGCTTTCTTT.

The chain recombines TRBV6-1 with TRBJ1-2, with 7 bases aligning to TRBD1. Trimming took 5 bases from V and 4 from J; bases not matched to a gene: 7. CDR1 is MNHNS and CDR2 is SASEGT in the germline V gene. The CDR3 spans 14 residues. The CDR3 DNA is TGTGCCAGCAGTCAGACAGGGTTCGGCTATGGCTACACCTTC. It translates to CASSQTGFGYGYTF.

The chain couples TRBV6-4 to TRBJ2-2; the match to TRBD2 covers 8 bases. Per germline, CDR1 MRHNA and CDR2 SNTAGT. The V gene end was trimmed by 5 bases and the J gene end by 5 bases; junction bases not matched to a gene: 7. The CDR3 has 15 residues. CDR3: CASSLEASGTGELFF. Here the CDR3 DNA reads TGTGCCAGCAGTCTCGAGGCTAGCGGGACCGGGGAGCTGTTTTTT.

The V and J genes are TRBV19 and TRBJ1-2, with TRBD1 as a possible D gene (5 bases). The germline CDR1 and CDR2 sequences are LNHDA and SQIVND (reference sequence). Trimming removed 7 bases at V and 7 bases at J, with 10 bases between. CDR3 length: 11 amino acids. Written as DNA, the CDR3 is TGTGCCAGTACCTTCCAGGGTGGCTACACCTTC. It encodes CASTFQGGYTF.

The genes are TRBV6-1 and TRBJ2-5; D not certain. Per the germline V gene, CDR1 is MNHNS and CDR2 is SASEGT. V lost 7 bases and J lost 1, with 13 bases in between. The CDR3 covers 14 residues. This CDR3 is CASTMSRAQETQYF. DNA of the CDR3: TGTGCCAGCACAATGTCTAGGGCCCAAGAGACCCAGTACTTC.

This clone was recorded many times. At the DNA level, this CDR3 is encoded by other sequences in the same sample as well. The chain's CDR3 is CASRQLAGAFTDTQYF. The CDR3 DNA is TGTGCCAGCAGACAACTAGCGGGAGCCTTCACAGATACGCAGTATTTT. The rearrangement uses TRBV7-2 and TRBJ2-3, with 11 nucleotides matching TRBD2. Trimming cost V 6 bases and J 2 bases; bases outside gene matches: 7. CDR3 size: 16 residues. CDR1 is SGHTA and CDR2 is FQGNSA in the germline V gene.

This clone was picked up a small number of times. For the CDR3, the DNA is TGTGCCAGCAGCCCAGGGGGGGCGTTATCCGAGCAGTACTTC. This encodes CASSPGGALSEQYF. The V call is TRBV7-2, the J call TRBJ2-7; D possibly uses TRBD1 or TRBD2 (7 bases each). Trimming cost V 5 bases and J 6 bases, with 17 bases left between them. The V gene's germline CDR1 is SGHTA and CDR2 FQGNSA. The CDR3 has 14 residues.

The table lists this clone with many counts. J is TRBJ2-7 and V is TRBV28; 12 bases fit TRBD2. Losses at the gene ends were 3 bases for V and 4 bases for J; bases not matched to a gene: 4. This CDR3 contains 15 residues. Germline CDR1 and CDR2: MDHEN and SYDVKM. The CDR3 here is CASSLRTSGIYEQYF. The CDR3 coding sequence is TGTGCCAGCAGTTTGAGGACTAGCGGGATTTACGAGCAGTACTTC.

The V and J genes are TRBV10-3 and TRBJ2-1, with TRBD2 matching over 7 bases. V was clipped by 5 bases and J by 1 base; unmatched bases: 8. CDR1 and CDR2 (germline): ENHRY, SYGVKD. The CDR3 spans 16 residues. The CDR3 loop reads CAISSFPGGSYNEQFF. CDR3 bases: TGTGCCATCAGTAGCTTCCCGGGAGGATCCTACAATGAGCAGTTCTTC.

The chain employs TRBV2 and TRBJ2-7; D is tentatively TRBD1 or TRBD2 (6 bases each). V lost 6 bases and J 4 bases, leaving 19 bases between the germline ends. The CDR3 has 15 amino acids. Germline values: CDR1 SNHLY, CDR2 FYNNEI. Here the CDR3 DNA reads TGTGCCAGCAGCGTGGACGGGGGCCCTCTGTACGAGCAGTACTTC. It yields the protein CASSVDGGPLYEQYF.

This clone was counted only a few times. CDR3 sequence reads: CASRGSSGGTQYF. CDR3 nucleotide sequence: TGCGCCAGCAGAGGTAGCTCGGGAGGGACCCAGTACTTC. V is TRBV10-2 and J is TRBJ2-5; 7 positions agree with TRBD2. CDR3 size: 13 residues. The V and J ends lost 6 bases and 7 bases, in that order; junction bases with no gene match: 8. Germline CDR1 reads WSHSY; CDR2 reads SAAADI.

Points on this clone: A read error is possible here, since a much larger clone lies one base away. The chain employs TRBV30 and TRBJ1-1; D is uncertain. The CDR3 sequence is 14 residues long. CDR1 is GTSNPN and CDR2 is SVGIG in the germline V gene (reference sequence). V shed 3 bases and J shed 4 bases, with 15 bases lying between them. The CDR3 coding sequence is TGTGCCTGGAGCGAAGGGAGCGTGAGCACTGAAGCTTTCTTT. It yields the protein CAWSEGSVSTEAFF.

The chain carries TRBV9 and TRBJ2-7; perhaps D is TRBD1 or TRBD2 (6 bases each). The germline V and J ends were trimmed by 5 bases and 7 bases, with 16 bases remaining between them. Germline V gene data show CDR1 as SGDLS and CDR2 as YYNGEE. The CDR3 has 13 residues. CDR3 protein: CASSASGAREQYF. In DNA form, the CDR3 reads TGTGCCAGCAGTGCCTCGGGGGCGCGGGAGCAGTACTTC.

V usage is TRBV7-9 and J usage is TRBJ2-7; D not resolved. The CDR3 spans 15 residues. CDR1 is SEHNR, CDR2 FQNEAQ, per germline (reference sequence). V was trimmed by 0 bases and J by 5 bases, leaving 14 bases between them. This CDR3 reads CASSLAVGRTDEQYF. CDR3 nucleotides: TGTGCCAGCAGCTTAGCGGTTGGCAGAACAGACGAGCAGTACTTC. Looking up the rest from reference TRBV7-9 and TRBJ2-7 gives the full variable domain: DTGVSQNPRHKITKRGQNVTFRCDPISEHNRLYWYRQTLGQGPEFLTYFQNEAQLEKSRLLSDRFSAERPKGSFSTLEIQRTEQGDSAMYLCASSLAVGRTDEQYFGPGTRLTVT.

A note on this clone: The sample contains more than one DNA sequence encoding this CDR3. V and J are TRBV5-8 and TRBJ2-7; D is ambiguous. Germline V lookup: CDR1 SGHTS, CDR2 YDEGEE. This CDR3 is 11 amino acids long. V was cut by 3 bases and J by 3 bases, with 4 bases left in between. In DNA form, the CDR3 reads TGTGCCAGCAGCTCCCTCTACGAGCAGTACTTC. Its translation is CASSSLYEQYF. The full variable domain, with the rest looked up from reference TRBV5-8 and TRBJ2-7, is EAGVTQSPTHLIKTRGQQATLRCSPISGHTSVYWYQQALGLGLQFLLWYDEGEERNRGNFPPRFSGRQFPNYSSELNVNALELEDSALYLCASSSLYEQYFGPGTRLTVT.

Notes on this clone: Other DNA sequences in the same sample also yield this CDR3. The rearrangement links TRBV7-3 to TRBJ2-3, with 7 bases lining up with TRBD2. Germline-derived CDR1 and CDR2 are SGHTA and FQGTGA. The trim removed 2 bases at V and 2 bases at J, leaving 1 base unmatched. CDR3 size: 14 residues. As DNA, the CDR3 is TGTGCCAGCAGCTTAGCGGGAGCCACAGATACGCAGTATTTT. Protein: CASSLAGATDTQYF.

CDR3 sequence (DNA): TGTGCCAGCAGCTTAGATACCGGACCTTTGGATGAGCAGTTCTTC. Encoded protein: CASSLDTGPLDEQFF. The genes are TRBV11-2 and TRBJ2-1; the D is unclear. In germline, CDR1 is SGHAT, CDR2 FQNNGV. This CDR3 spans 15 amino acids. The V end lost 0 bases, the J end lost 8 bases, and 14 bases lay between the germline ends. The variable domain in full, completed from reference TRBV11-2 and TRBJ2-1, reads EAGVAQSPRYKIIEKRQSVAFWCNPISGHATLYWYQQILGQGPKLLIQFQNNGVVDDSQLPKDRFSAERLKGVDSTLKIQPAKLEDSAVYLCASSLDTGPLDEQFFGPGTRLTVL.

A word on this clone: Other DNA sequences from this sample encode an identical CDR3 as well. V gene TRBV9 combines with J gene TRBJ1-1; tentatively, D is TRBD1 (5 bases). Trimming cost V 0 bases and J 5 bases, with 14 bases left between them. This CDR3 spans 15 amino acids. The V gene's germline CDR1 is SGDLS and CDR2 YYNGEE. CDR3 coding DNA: TGTGCCAGCAGCGTAGGTCTCTCTGGGGGGACTGAAGCTTTCTTT. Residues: CASSVGLSGGTEAFF.

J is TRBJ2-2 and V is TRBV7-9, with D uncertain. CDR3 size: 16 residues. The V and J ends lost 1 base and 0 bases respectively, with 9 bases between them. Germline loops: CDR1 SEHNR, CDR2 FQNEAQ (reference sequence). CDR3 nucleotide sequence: TGTGCCAGCAGCTTAGATGTCGCCTCGAACACCGGGGAGCTGTTTTTT. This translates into CASSLDVASNTGELFF.

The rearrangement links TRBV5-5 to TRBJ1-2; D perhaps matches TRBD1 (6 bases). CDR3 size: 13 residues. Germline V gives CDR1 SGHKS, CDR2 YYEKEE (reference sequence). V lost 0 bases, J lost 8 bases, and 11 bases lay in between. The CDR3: CASSLDRVGGYTF. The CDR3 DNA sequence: TGTGCCAGCAGCTTGGACAGGGTTGGGGGCTACACCTTC.

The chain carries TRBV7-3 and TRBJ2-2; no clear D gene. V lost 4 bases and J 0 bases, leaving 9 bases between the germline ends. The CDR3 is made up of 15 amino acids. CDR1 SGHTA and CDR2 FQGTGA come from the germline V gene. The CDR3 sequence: CASSSSGANTGELFF. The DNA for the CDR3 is TGTGCCAGCAGCTCAAGTGGCGCGAACACCGGGGAGCTGTTTTTT.

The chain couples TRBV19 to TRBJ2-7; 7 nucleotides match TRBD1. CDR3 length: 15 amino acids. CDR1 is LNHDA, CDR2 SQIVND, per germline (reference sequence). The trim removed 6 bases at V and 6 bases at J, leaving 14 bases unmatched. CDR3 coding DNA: TGTGCCAGTAGGGACCCGGGACAGCCGATTTCCGAGCAGTACTTC. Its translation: CASRDPGQPISEQYF.

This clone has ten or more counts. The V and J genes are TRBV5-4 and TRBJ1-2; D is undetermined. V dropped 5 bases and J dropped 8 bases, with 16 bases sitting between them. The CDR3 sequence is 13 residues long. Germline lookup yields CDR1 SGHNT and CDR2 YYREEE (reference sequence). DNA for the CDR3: TGTGCCAGCAGACCTATGGGGTCCAGAGGCTACACCTTC. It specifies CASRPMGSRGYTF.

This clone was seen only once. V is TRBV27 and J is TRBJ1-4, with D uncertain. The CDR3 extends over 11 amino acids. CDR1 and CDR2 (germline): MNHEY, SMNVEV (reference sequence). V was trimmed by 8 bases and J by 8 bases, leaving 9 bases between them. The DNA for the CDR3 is TGTGCCAGCGGCCTTCGGGAAAAACTGTTTTTT. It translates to CASGLREKLFF. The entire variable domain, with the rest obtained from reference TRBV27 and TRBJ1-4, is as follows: EAQVTQNPRYLITVTGKKLTVTCSQNMNHEYMSWYRQDPGLGLRQIYYSMNVEVTDKGDVPEGYKVSRKEKRNFPLILESPSPNQTSLYFCASGLREKLFFGSGTQLSVL.

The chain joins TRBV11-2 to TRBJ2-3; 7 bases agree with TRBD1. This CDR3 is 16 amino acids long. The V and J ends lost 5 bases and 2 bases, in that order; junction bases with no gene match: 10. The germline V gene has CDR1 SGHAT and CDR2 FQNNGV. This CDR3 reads CASSPLKGQYTDTQYF. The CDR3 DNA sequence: TGTGCCAGCAGCCCGCTGAAGGGACAGTACACAGATACGCAGTATTTT.

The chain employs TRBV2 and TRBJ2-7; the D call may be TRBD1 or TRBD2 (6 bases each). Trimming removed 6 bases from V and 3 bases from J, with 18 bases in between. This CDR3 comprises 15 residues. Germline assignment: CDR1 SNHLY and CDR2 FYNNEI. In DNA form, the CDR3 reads TGTGCCAGCAGGGTAGGGGGGTATCCAATCTACGAGCAGTACTTC. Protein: CASRVGGYPIYEQYF.